The source of this TCR beta chain is a study of cytomegalovirus exposure and HLA in healthy donors. The CDR3 covers 14 residues. Germline trimming cut 6 bases from V and 9 bases from J; bases unmatched to any gene: 11. The V gene's germline CDR1 is MNHEY and CDR2 SVGAGI. Researchers ran the PCR with 60 Vbeta and 13 Jbeta primers. Generated by immunoSEQ multiplex PCR, the TCRdb table keeps only in-frame clones and is missing some. The sample carries approximately 160,000 clones, around 65% recorded once. The donors gave bone marrow, and they were healthy. Sequencing was performed on PBMCs. This chain uses TRBV6-5 with TRBJ1-5, with 7 bases identical to TRBD1. The TCR originated in a woman in her twenties or thirties in good health and CMV-seropositive. The DNA for the CDR3 is TGTGCCAGCAGACCTGACAGGGCCGGCGGGCCCCAGCATTTT. It yields the protein CASRPDRAGGPQHF.